This T cell receptor (beta chain) came from a study of tumor and adjacent non-tumor tissue in lung cancer. Findings of the study overall: Significantly higher TCR diversity was found in tumor than normal lung.

This clonotype was counted ten times or more. Its antigen is not known. This sample's RNA came from whole unsorted tissue. The J segment lost 5 bases and the V segment lost 4 bases, leaving 8 bases of the junction unmatched. This CDR3 region has 17 residues. Germline CDR1 reads SGHDT; CDR2 reads YYEEEE. The library came from three nested PCR rounds adapted from ARM-PCR protocols. TCRdb re-derived calls from the multiplex PCR reads in MiXCR, one entry per CDR3 protein. The table includes approximately 130,000 distinct CDR3 sequences, 66% detected once. The clonotype comes from a man aged 30 to 45 with non-small cell lung cancer. Sequencing was performed on lung tumor tissue. V and J are TRBV5-6 and TRBJ2-5; 16 nucleotides align to TRBD2. CDR3 bases: TGTGCCAGCAGCCCCGGGACTAGCGGGGGGGCGAGGGAGACCCAGTACTTC. It encodes CASSPGTSGGARETQYF.